Presented here are 14 T cell receptor beta chains from one specimen sequenced in a study of yellow fever vaccine responses in identical twins (dated by TCRdb to 2017 to 2018). Library creation used RT-PCR. The listed sequencing device is Illumina HiSeq 2500. Through fastp at Q25 and MiXCR, TCRdb rebuilt clones from the public reads, retaining in-frame beta chains. Rows with one shared CDR3 protein collapse into an entry with the most common genes and DNA. For this sample the table gives about 17,000 distinct CDR3 sequences, of which around two thirds were detected only once. The ten biggest clones cover approximately 2.2% of the sample. The sequenced sample was T cells from blood (PBMCs), unsorted or a sorted subset (not recorded which), obtained before or after yellow fever vaccination (not recorded which). The receptors derive from a woman between 18 and 30 years old who received the yellow fever vaccine. Donor details come from another sample of the same person, matched by shared clones.

The DNA of the CDR3 is TGTGCCAGCGCAGAGGTCACAGATACGCAGTATTTT. Translation gives CASAEVTDTQYF. The chain combines TRBV28 with TRBJ2-3; D gene unclear. With 8 bases removed from V and 2 bases from J, the gap between germline ends came to 8 bases. Per the germline V gene, CDR1 is MDHEN and CDR2 is SYDVKM. The CDR3 consists of 12 residues.

The chain joins TRBV10-1 to TRBJ1-1, with unresolved D. There are 12 residues in the CDR3. Germline-derived CDR1 and CDR2 are WNHNN and SYGVQD (reference sequence). Deletions cut 4 bases from V and 7 bases from J, with 10 bases between. The CDR3: CASSATHGEAFF. In DNA, the CDR3 is TGCGCCAGCAGTGCGACACATGGTGAAGCTTTCTTT.

The chain uses TRBV7-7 and TRBJ2-7; possibly TRBD2 for D (6 bases). The CDR3 covers 15 residues. Germline V lookup: CDR1 SSHAT, CDR2 FNYEAQ (reference sequence). V lost 1 base to trimming and J lost 0 bases, with 10 bases between them. CDR3 amino acids: CASSLGAGSSYEQYF. The CDR3 region has the DNA TGTGCCAGCAGCTTAGGAGCCGGGAGCTCCTACGAGCAGTACTTC.

The chain links TRBV11-1 to TRBJ2-1; 7 nucleotides align to TRBD2. This CDR3 is 17 amino acids long. J gave up 2 bases and V 2 bases, and 9 bases lay outside the gene matches. The germline CDR1 and CDR2 sequences are SGHAT and FQDESV (reference sequence). The CDR3 bases are TGTGCCAGCAGCTTACCCCACGCGGGAGTCCCCTACAATGAGCAGTTCTTC. Its translation is CASSLPHAGVPYNEQFF.

V is TRBV28 and J is TRBJ2-1; no clear D gene. CDR3 length: 12 amino acids. CDR1 and CDR2 (germline): MDHEN, SYDVKM. V was cut by 2 bases and J by 7 bases, with 6 bases left in between. CDR3 sequence: CASSLGWNEQFF. CDR3 in DNA: TGTGCCAGCAGTTTAGGGTGGAATGAGCAGTTCTTC.

The V and J genes are TRBV5-1 and TRBJ2-1, with 8 positions matching TRBD1. Trimming cost V 0 bases and J 0 bases; bases outside gene matches: 5. Germline V gene sequence: CDR1 SGHRS, CDR2 YFSETQ. The CDR3 totals 17 residues. CDR3 sequence reads: CASSLGTGMGSYNEQFF. CDR3 DNA sequence: TGCGCCAGCAGCTTGGGGACAGGGATGGGCTCCTACAATGAGCAGTTCTTC.

V and J are TRBV1 and TRBJ1-6. TRBV1 is a pseudogene. This CDR3 spans 15 amino acids. The CDR3 bases are TGCACCAGCAGCCAAGGCCACAGAGATAATTCACCCCTCCACTTT. Its protein product is CTSSQGHRDNSPLHF.

The chain joins TRBV5-1 to TRBJ1-2, with TRBD1 matching 7 bases. The V and J ends lost 4 bases and 4 bases, in that order; junction bases with no gene match: 10. Germline-derived CDR1 and CDR2 are SGHRS and YFSETQ. The CDR3 runs to 15 residues. The DNA for the CDR3 is TGCGCCAGCAGCGCCGACAGGGCTTCTTTCTATGGCTACACCTTC. This sequence encodes CASSADRASFYGYTF. Full variable domain (rest looked up from reference TRBV5-1 and TRBJ1-2): KAGVTQTPRYLIKTRGQQVTLSCSPISGHRSVSWYQQTPGQGLQFLFEYFSETQRNKGNFPGRFSGRQFSNSRSEMNVSTLELGDSALYLCASSADRASFYGYTFGSGTRLTVV.

The rearrangement uses TRBV12-3 or TRBV12-4 and TRBJ1-2, with D unclear. The CDR3 is made up of 13 amino acids. Trimming removed 2 bases from V and 2 bases from J, with 6 bases in between. The CDR3 DNA sequence: TGTGCCAGCAGTTTACGGGCCAACTATGGCTACACCTTC. Translation: CASSLRANYGYTF.

This sequence joins TRBV18 and TRBJ2-5, with D possibly matching TRBD1 (8 bases). The CDR3 consists of 16 residues. Trimming cost V 3 bases and J 2 bases, with 16 bases left between them. Germline V gene lookup returns CDR1 KGHSH and CDR2 LQKENI. The CDR3 region has the DNA TGTGCCAGCTCACCCCTCAACAGGGGGGGACAAGAGACCCAGTACTTC. It yields the protein CASSPLNRGGQETQYF. Supplemented by reference TRBV18 and TRBJ2-5, the full variable domain reads NAGVMQNPRHLVRRRGQEARLRCSPMKGHSHVYWYRQLPEEGLKFMVYLQKENIIDESGMPKERFSAEFPKEGPSILRIQQVVRGDSAAYFCASSPLNRGGQETQYFGPGTRLLVL.

The chain has TRBV11-1 and TRBJ2-3, with 7 bases fitting TRBD2. CDR1 and CDR2 from the germline V gene are SGHAT and FQDESV (reference sequence). Losses at the gene ends were 3 bases for V and 1 base for J; bases not matched to a gene: 4. CDR3 length: 15 residues. In DNA form, the CDR3 reads TGTGCCAGCAGCTTCGGTACTAGCGGCACAGATACGCAGTATTTT. Translated, it gives CASSFGTSGTDTQYF.

This clonotype was seen a few times. V usage is TRBV7-9 and J usage is TRBJ2-6; D is unclear. The CDR3 covers 15 residues. Per germline, CDR1 SEHNR and CDR2 FQNEAQ (reference sequence). Trimming stripped 1 base from V and 6 bases from J, with 10 bases between. The CDR3 DNA reads as TGTGCCAGCAGCTTAGATGGTGTTAAGGCCAACGTCCTGACTTTC. Translated, it gives CASSLDGVKANVLTF.

The chain carries TRBV11-3 and TRBJ2-3; possibly TRBD1 for D (5 bases). Germline CDR1 reads SGHNT; CDR2 reads YENEEA. CDR3 length: 16 residues. V dropped 2 bases and J dropped 6 bases, with 18 bases sitting between them. This CDR3 is CASSLSAGRAVDTQYF. DNA for the CDR3: TGTGCCAGCAGCTTATCGGCTGGCAGGGCCGTGGATACGCAGTATTTT.

The CDR3: CASSPRGSGRTGELFF. DNA of the CDR3: TGTGCCAGCAGCCCCCGGGGTAGCGGGAGGACCGGGGAGCTGTTTTTT. The chain employs TRBV5-4 and TRBJ2-2; 10 nucleotides agree with TRBD2. The CDR3 has 16 amino acids. J gave up 5 bases and V 4 bases, and 8 bases lay outside the gene matches. Germline V gene lookup returns CDR1 SGHNT and CDR2 YYREEE (reference sequence). Based on the CDR3 plus reference TRBV5-4 and TRBJ2-2, the full variable domain is ETGVTQSPTHLIKTRGQQVTLRCSSQSGHNTVSWYQQALGQGPQFIFQYYREEENGRGNFPPRFSGLQFPNYSSELNVNALELDDSALYLCASSPRGSGRTGELFFGEGSRLTVL.